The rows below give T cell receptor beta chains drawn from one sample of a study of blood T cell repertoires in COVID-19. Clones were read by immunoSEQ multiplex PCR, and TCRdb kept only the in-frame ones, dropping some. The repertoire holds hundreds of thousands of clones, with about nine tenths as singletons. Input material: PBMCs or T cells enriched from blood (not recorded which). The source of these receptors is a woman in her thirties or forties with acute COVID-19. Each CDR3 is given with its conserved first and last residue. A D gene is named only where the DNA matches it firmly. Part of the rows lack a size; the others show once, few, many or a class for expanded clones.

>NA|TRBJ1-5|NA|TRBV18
CTSAPRGSSTDHQPQHF
TGTACCAGCGCGCCGCGCGGCTCGTCCACCGACCATCAGCCCCAGCATTTT
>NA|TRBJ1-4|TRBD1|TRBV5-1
CASSLGAQGQEKLFF
TGCGCCAGCAGCTTAGGAGCACAGGGACAGGAAAAACTGTTTTTT
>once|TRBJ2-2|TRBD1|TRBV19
CASSRRTGETGELFF
TGTGCCAGTAGCAGGAGGACAGGGGAAACCGGGGAGCTGTTTTTT
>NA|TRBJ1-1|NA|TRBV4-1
CASSQDYKRPIMNTEAFF
TGCGCCAGCAGCCAAGATTATAAACGTCCTATTATGAACACTGAAGCTTTCTTT
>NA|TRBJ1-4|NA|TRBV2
CASTGTGNEKLFF
TGTGCCAGCACAGGCACAGGGAATGAAAAACTGTTTTTT
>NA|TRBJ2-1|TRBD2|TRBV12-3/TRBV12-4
CASRRGGRDEQFF
TGTGCCAGCAGACGGGGAGGGCGAGATGAGCAGTTCTTC
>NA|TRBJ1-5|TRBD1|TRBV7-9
CASSPPDRSQPQHF
TGTGCCAGCAGCCCTCCGGACAGGAGCCAGCCCCAGCATTTT
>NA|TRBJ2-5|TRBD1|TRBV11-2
CASSLEDDRGQYF
TGTGCCAGCAGCTTAGAGGATGACAGGGGCCAGTACTTC
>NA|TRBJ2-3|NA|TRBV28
CASNPPRRDTQYF
TGTGCCAGCAATCCCCCTAGGCGAGATACGCAGTATTTT
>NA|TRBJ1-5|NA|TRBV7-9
CASSTTTAYSNQPQHF
TGTGCCAGCAGCACAACAACAGCTTATAGCAATCAGCCCCAGCATTTT
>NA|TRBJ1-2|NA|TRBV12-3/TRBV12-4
CASSYRTVYGYTF
TGTGCCAGCAGTTATAGGACAGTCTATGGCTACACCTTC
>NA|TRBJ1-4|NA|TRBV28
CASTSGGESTEKLFF
TGTGCCAGCACATCCGGCGGCGAGTCCACAGAAAAACTGTTTTTT
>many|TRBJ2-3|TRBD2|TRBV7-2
CASTQRGGPTDTQYF
TGTGCCAGCACCCAAAGGGGAGGGCCTACAGATACGCAGTATTTT
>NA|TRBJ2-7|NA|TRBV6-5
CASSKTGRWQYF
TGTGCCAGCAGCAAGACAGGGAGGTGGCAGTACTTC
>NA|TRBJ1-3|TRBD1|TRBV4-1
CASSRGQGPSGNTIYF
TGCGCCAGCAGCCGGGGACAGGGGCCCTCTGGAAACACCATATATTTT
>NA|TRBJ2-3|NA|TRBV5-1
CASSLQGKSTDTQYF
TGCGCCAGCAGCTTGCAGGGGAAGAGCACAGATACGCAGTATTTT
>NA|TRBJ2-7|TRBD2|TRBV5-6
CASGRRGVSYEQYF
TGTGCCAGCGGCAGACGGGGGGTGTCCTACGAGCAGTACTTC
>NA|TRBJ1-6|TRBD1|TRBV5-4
CASRPGGNSPLHF
TGTGCCAGCAGGCCAGGGGGTAATTCACCCCTCCACTTT
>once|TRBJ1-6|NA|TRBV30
CAWSVSSGTPRRF
TGTGCCTGGAGTGTCTCGTCGGGGACTCCTCGGCGGTTT
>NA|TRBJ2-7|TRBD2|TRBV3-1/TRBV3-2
CASSQFLAAYEQYF
TGTGCCAGCAGCCAGTTCCTAGCGGCCTACGAGCAGTACTTC
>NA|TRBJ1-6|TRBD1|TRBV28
CASGRGLVDSPLHF
TGTGCCAGCGGAAGGGGGCTTGTGGATTCACCCCTCCACTTT
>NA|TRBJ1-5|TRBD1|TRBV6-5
CARRGQDSNQPQHF
TGTGCCAGAAGAGGACAGGATAGCAATCAGCCCCAGCATTTT
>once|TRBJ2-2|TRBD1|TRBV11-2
CASRGQGRTGELFF
TGTGCCAGCAGGGGACAGGGGCGCACCGGGGAGCTGTTTTTT
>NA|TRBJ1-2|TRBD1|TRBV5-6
CASSTEPGTGPYGYTF
TGTGCCAGCAGCACGGAACCCGGGACAGGGCCCTATGGCTACACCTTC
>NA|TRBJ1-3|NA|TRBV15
CATSRDRASSGNTIYF
TGTGCCACCAGCAGAGACAGGGCCTCCTCTGGAAACACCATATATTTT
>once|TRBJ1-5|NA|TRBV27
CASSKRRGNSNQPQHF
TGTGCCAGCAGTAAGAGACGGGGGAATAGCAATCAGCCCCAGCATTTT
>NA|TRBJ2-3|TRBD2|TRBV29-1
CSVAGLAGGDGGTDTQYF
TGCAGCGTTGCGGGACTAGCGGGAGGAGATGGTGGCACAGATACGCAGTATTTT
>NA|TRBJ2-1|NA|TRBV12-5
CASGLVTTYNEQFF
TGTGCTAGTGGTTTGGTAACTACCTACAATGAGCAGTTCTTC
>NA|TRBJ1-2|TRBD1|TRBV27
CASSPRDRASFYGYTF
TGTGCCAGCAGTCCCAGAGACAGGGCGTCTTTCTATGGCTACACCTTC
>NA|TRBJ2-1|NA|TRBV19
CASSAILRSSYNEQFF
TGTGCCAGTAGTGCGATCCTTAGGAGCTCCTACAATGAGCAGTTCTTC
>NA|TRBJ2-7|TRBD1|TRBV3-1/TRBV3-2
CASSPGQGPYEQYF
TGTGCCAGCAGCCCCGGACAGGGCCCCTACGAGCAGTACTTC
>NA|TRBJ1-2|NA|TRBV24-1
CATSEGPWGYTF
TGTGCCACCAGTGAGGGGCCGTGGGGCTACACCTTC
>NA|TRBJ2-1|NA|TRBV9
CASSGSGSSYNEQFF
TGTGCCAGCAGCGGTTCGGGTAGCTCCTACAATGAGCAGTTCTTC
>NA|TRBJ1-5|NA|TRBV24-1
CATSDTKSARNQPQHF
TGTGCCACCAGTGACACTAAGTCCGCCCGCAATCAGCCCCAGCATTTT
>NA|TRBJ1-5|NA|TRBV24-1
CATSDTTQPNQPQHF
TGTGCCACCAGTGACACCACACAACCCAATCAGCCCCAGCATTTT
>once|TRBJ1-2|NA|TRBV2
CASSSQLSNYGYTF
TGTGCCAGCAGCTCACAGTTGTCTAACTATGGCTACACCTTC
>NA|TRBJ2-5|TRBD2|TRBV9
CASSSNLAGEQETQYF
TGTGCCAGCAGCTCCAACCTAGCGGGAGAACAAGAGACCCAGTACTTC
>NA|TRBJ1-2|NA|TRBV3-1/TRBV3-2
CASSQDGALKDGYTF
TGTGCCAGCAGCCAAGATGGGGCCCTGAAGGATGGCTACACCTTC
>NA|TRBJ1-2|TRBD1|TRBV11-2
CASSLSDRARGYTF
TGTGCCAGCAGCCTCTCCGACAGGGCTAGGGGCTACACCTTC
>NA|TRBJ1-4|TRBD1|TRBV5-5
CASSLDRGGEKLFF
TGTGCCAGCAGCTTGGACAGGGGGGGTGAAAAACTGTTTTTT
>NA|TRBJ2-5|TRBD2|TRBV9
CASSAGGAPEQETQYF
TGTGCCAGCAGCGCCGGGGGGGCGCCCGAGCAAGAGACCCAGTACTTC
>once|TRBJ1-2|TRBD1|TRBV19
CASSIPPGQGALNLHGYTF
TGTGCCAGTAGTATACCCCCGGGACAGGGGGCCCTGAACCTTCATGGCTACACCTTC
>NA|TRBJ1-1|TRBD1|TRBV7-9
CASSLGTDATEAFF
TGTGCCAGCAGCCTGGGGACAGACGCTACTGAAGCTTTCTTT
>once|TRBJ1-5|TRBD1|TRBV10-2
CASRTGQGGGNQPQHF
TGCGCCAGCAGAACTGGACAGGGAGGGGGCAATCAGCCCCAGCATTTT
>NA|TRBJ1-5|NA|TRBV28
CASRRGYNRPQHF
TGTGCCAGCAGAAGGGGATACAATCGGCCCCAGCATTTT
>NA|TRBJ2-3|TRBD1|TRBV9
CASSVHRGQRTDTQYF
TGTGCCAGCAGCGTTCATAGGGGGCAGCGGACAGATACGCAGTATTTT
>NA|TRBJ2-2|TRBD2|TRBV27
CASRKPGLVNTGELFF
TGTGCCAGCAGGAAACCGGGACTAGTAAACACCGGGGAGCTGTTTTTT
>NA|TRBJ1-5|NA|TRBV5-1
CASSLDPLSNQPQHF
TGCGCCAGCAGCTTGGATCCGTTATCCAATCAGCCCCAGCATTTT
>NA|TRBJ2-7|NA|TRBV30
CACNREIEQYF
TGTGCCTGTAACAGGGAAATCGAGCAGTACTTC
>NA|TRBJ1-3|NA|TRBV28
CASSLAVTNSGNTIYF
TGTGCCAGCAGTTTAGCAGTAACAAACTCTGGAAACACCATATATTTT